A single sample is the source of the 30 T cell receptor beta chains below, sequenced in a study of spatial heterogeneity in lung cancer. Time point denoted: sample taken at primary tumor resection. Whole RNA, which was extracted from tumor, nontumor lung tissue or frozen PBMC, was sequenced without any cell sorting. TCRdb re-analysed the 5' RACE reads in MiXCR, keeping a single row per CDR3 protein. The table lists about 39,000 distinct CDR3 sequences, roughly 6% of them singletons. The input for sequencing was PBMCs, taken at surgery. The receptors here all came from a male donor with early-stage non-small cell lung cancer.

This clonotype has ten or more counts. V and J are TRBV6-6 and TRBJ2-5; D not certain. With 6 bases removed from V and 2 bases from J, the gap between germline ends came to 16 bases. This CDR3 region has 15 residues. Germline V CDR1 and CDR2: MNHNY, SVGAGI (reference sequence). The CDR3: CASSLILISQETQYF. The CDR3 DNA reads TGTGCCAGCAGCCTTATTCTAATATCGCAAGAGACCCAGTACTTC.

This clonotype was observed many times. Here the CDR3 DNA reads TGCAGTGTTGCCCAGGTCCGGGGGGCAAATTCACCCCTCCACTTT. This gives the protein CSVAQVRGANSPLHF. The chain recombines TRBV20-1 with TRBJ1-6; D is perhaps TRBD1 (6 bases). This CDR3 contains 15 residues. CDR1 and CDR2 (germline): DFQATT, SNEGSKA (reference sequence). V shed 7 bases and J shed 7 bases, with 20 bases lying between them.

This clonotype has just a few counts. This rearrangement joins TRBV6-2 or TRBV6-3 to TRBJ2-5; D is perhaps TRBD2 (5 bases). V was shortened by 6 bases and J by 10 bases, with 15 bases between the two germline ends. The CDR3 contains 12 residues. The germline V gene encodes CDR1 MNHEY and CDR2 SVGEGT. The CDR3 region is CASSPVSEGQYF. The CDR3 nucleotides are TGTGCCAGCAGCCCCGTAAGCGAGGGCCAGTACTTC.

Only a few counts were recorded for this clonotype. The chain employs TRBV9 and TRBJ2-1; 8 positions agree with TRBD2. The CDR3 is made up of 16 amino acids. V was clipped by 0 bases and J by 5 bases; unmatched bases: 7. CDR1 is SGDLS, CDR2 YYNGEE, per germline. CDR3: CASSVAPGGGNNEQFF. In DNA, the CDR3 is TGTGCCAGCAGCGTAGCGCCCGGGGGGGGTAACAATGAGCAGTTCTTC.

This clonotype was seen a few times. V and J are TRBV5-1 and TRBJ2-7; 10 bases are a match to TRBD2. CDR3 length: 14 amino acids. J gave up 4 bases and V 7 bases, and 8 bases lay outside the gene matches. Per the germline V gene, CDR1 is SGHRS and CDR2 is YFSETQ. The CDR3 reads CASGLLAGTYEQYF. CDR3 nucleotide sequence: TGCGCCAGCGGACTACTAGCGGGGACTTACGAGCAGTACTTC.

Only a few counts were recorded for this clonotype. The gene calls are TRBV7-9 and TRBJ2-3; no reliable D call. CDR3 length: 16 amino acids. Germline V gene data show CDR1 as SEHNR and CDR2 as FQNEAQ (reference sequence). Trimming stripped 4 bases from V and 3 bases from J, with 17 bases between. CDR3 amino acids: CASSSRQVVVTDTQYF. CDR3 DNA: TGTGCCAGCAGCTCCCGCCAGGTGGTGGTTACAGATACGCAGTATTTT. Drawing the rest from reference TRBV7-9 and TRBJ2-3, the complete variable domain is DTGVSQNPRHKITKRGQNVTFRCDPISEHNRLYWYRQTLGQGPEFLTYFQNEAQLEKSRLLSDRFSAERPKGSFSTLEIQRTEQGDSAMYLCASSSRQVVVTDTQYFGPGTRLTVL.

The table lists this clonotype with many counts. This sequence joins TRBV3-1 and TRBJ1-4; possible D gene TRBD1, 5 bases. The CDR3 covers 15 residues. Germline assignment: CDR1 LGHDT and CDR2 YNNKEL (reference sequence). V lost 4 bases to trimming and J lost 2 bases, with 11 bases between them. The CDR3 here is CASSLRRGTNEKLFF. CDR3 DNA sequence: TGTGCCAGCAGCCTACGCCGGGGGACTAATGAAAAACTGTTTTTT.

This clonotype has ten or more counts. The chain carries TRBV2 and TRBJ1-5; no clear D. Deletions cut 6 bases from V and 2 bases from J, with 11 bases between. This CDR3 is 14 amino acids long. The V gene's germline CDR1 is SNHLY and CDR2 FYNNEI. CDR3 in amino acids: CASSAVGGNQPQHF. CDR3 bases: TGTGCCAGCAGCGCAGTCGGGGGCAATCAGCCCCAGCATTTT. The entire variable domain, with the rest obtained from reference TRBV2 and TRBJ1-5, is as follows: EPEVTQTPSHQVTQMGQEVILRCVPISNHLYFYWYRQILGQKVEFLVSFYNNEISEKSEIFDDQFSVERPDGSNFTLKIRSTKLEDSAMYFCASSAVGGNQPQHFGDGTRLSIL.

This clonotype came up many times. The chain employs TRBV3-1 and TRBJ2-6, with 7 bases matching TRBD1. The length of the CDR3 is 17 residues. CDR1 and CDR2 (germline): LGHDT, YNNKEL (reference sequence). J gave up 0 bases and V 1 base, and 3 bases lay outside the gene matches. The CDR3 nucleotides read TGTGCCAGCAGCCAAGGGAACAGGGGCTCTGGGGCCAACGTCCTGACTTTC. It specifies CASSQGNRGSGANVLTF.

This clonotype was picked up many times. This chain connects TRBV2 to TRBJ2-3; the D is unclear. The CDR3 runs 14 residues. Germline loops: CDR1 SNHLY, CDR2 FYNNEI. Between the trimmed V and J ends, which lost 6 bases and 0 bases, there was a span of 10 bases. The CDR3, as DNA: TGTGCCAGCAGGGACGCGACTAGCACAGATACGCAGTATTTT. Protein: CASRDATSTDTQYF.

This clonotype was observed a handful of times. The chain has TRBV20-1 and TRBJ1-1, with 7 bases matching TRBD1. The V gene's germline CDR1 is DFQATT and CDR2 SNEGSKA (reference sequence). The J segment lost 1 base and the V segment lost 6 bases, leaving 5 bases of the junction unmatched. The CDR3 is 13 residues long. The CDR3 is CSAWTGSNTEAFF. The CDR3 DNA reads as TGCAGTGCGTGGACAGGATCGAACACTGAAGCTTTCTTT.

The sample holds many counts of this clonotype. V usage is TRBV6-5 and J usage is TRBJ1-1; D gene ambiguous. Germline V lookup: CDR1 MNHEY, CDR2 SVGAGI. The V end was cut by 2 bases, the J end by 1 base, with 8 bases between. The CDR3 covers 14 residues. The CDR3 is CASSYGQRNTEAFF. CDR3 nucleotide sequence: TGTGCCAGCAGTTACGGGCAGAGGAACACTGAAGCTTTCTTT.

The rearrangement joins TRBV7-2 to TRBJ1-1; D uncertain. Trimming shortened V by 8 bases and J by 6 bases, and 10 bases separated the two germline ends. Germline CDR1 reads SGHTA; CDR2 reads FQGNSA. The CDR3 runs 11 residues. The CDR3 here is CASGHGAEAFF. The CDR3 nucleotides read TGTGCCAGCGGGCACGGCGCTGAAGCTTTCTTT. Full variable domain (remainder filled in from reference TRBV7-2 and TRBJ1-1): GAGVSQSPSNKVTEKGKDVELRCDPISGHTALYWYRQSLGQGLEFLIYFQGNSAPDKSGLPSDRFSAERTGGSVSTLTIQRTQQEDSAVYLCASGHGAEAFFGQGTRLTVV.

V gene TRBV13 combines with J gene TRBJ2-3; 8 nucleotides align to TRBD2. The V and J ends lost 3 bases and 1 base, in that order; junction bases with no gene match: 3. CDR1 PRHDT and CDR2 FYEKMQ come from the germline V gene (reference sequence). The CDR3 runs 15 residues. The CDR3 DNA reads as TGTGCCAGCAGCTTTAGCGGGATTCGCACAGATACGCAGTATTTT. Encoded protein: CASSFSGIRTDTQYF.

The chain recombines TRBV2 with TRBJ2-7, with TRBD1 identical over 10 bases. Per the germline V gene, CDR1 is SNHLY and CDR2 is FYNNEI. The ends lost 4 bases at V and 6 bases at J; junction bases unmatched: 9. The CDR3 sequence is 15 residues long. The CDR3 DNA sequence: TGTGCCAGCAGTGGACCGACAGGGGGCCAAGGCGAGCAGTACTTC. Its translation: CASSGPTGGQGEQYF.

This clonotype has ten or more counts. For the CDR3, the DNA is TGTGCCAGCAGCTTGGCGGGTCCCCCCAGCTACGAGCAGTACTTC. Amino acid sequence: CASSLAGPPSYEQYF. The rearrangement uses TRBV5-6 and TRBJ2-7; no definite D call. With 0 bases removed from V and 3 bases from J, the gap between germline ends came to 13 bases. Germline assignment: CDR1 SGHDT and CDR2 YYEEEE. This CDR3 contains 15 residues.

This rearrangement joins TRBV5-4 to TRBJ1-1; D is undetermined. The CDR3 is made up of 14 amino acids. Between the trimmed V and J ends, which lost 3 bases and 2 bases, there was a span of 11 bases. Germline lookup yields CDR1 SGHNT and CDR2 YYREEE (reference sequence). The CDR3 region has the DNA TGTGCCAGCAGCTATGGAGGGAACAACACTGAAGCTTTCTTT. Translation: CASSYGGNNTEAFF.

The table lists this clonotype with many counts. The chain has TRBV3-1 and TRBJ1-1, with D possibly matching TRBD1 (5 bases). The CDR3 is 15 residues long. With 5 bases removed from V and 2 bases from J, the gap between germline ends came to 15 bases. Germline V gene data show CDR1 as LGHDT and CDR2 as YNNKEL (reference sequence). The CDR3 is CASSSNGALNTEAFF. Here the CDR3 DNA reads TGTGCCAGCAGCTCCAATGGGGCCCTTAACACTGAAGCTTTCTTT.

This CDR3 reads CASSKHSTSGGPPDTQYF. In DNA, the CDR3 is TGTGCCAGCAGTAAACACTCGACTAGCGGAGGACCCCCAGATACGCAGTATTTT. This chain uses TRBV27 with TRBJ2-3, with 9 bases fitting TRBD2. This CDR3 has 18 amino acids. The germline V gene encodes CDR1 MNHEY and CDR2 SMNVEV (reference sequence). Trimming removed 5 bases from V and 4 bases from J; junction bases left unmatched: 16.

This clonotype was seen more than once but under ten times. The rearrangement joins TRBV5-1 to TRBJ1-3; D unresolved. Trimming stripped 5 bases from V and 4 bases from J, with 16 bases between. Germline values: CDR1 SGHRS, CDR2 YFSETQ. The CDR3 contains 15 residues. CDR3: CASRNDRSGGNTIYF. The CDR3 DNA is TGCGCCAGCAGAAATGACCGTTCGGGAGGAAACACCATATATTTT.

The rearrangement joins TRBV15 to TRBJ2-1; the D is unclear. The CDR3 extends over 16 amino acids. CDR1 LNHNV and CDR2 YYDKDF come from the germline V gene (reference sequence). With 5 bases removed from V and 1 base from J, the gap between germline ends came to 15 bases. CDR3 in amino acids: CATSAGGRQSYNEQFF. CDR3 coding DNA: TGTGCCACCAGCGCCGGCGGACGGCAATCCTACAATGAGCAGTTCTTC.

The rearrangement links TRBV5-5 to TRBJ2-1, with 10 bases aligning to TRBD2. The ends lost 2 bases at V and 6 bases at J; junction bases unmatched: 8. This CDR3 spans 16 amino acids. Per the germline V gene, CDR1 is SGHKS and CDR2 is YYEKEE (reference sequence). The CDR3 sequence: CASSLRSGGAINEQFF. The DNA of the CDR3 is TGTGCCAGCAGCTTACGAAGCGGGGGGGCCATCAATGAGCAGTTCTTC.

This clonotype has ten or more counts. V is TRBV19 and J is TRBJ1-5, with a possible D match to TRBD1 (5 bases). This CDR3 is 18 amino acids long. The V gene lost 0 bases and the J gene lost 3 bases, with 18 bases spanning the gap. The germline gives CDR1 LNHDA, CDR2 SQIVND (reference sequence). Here the CDR3 reads CASSIDQFRGSFNQPQHF. Here the CDR3 DNA reads TGTGCCAGTAGTATAGATCAATTTCGGGGCAGCTTCAATCAGCCCCAGCATTTT. Drawing the rest from reference TRBV19 and TRBJ1-5, the complete variable domain is DGGITQSPKYLFRKEGQNVTLSCEQNLNHDAMYWYRQDPGQGLRLIYYSQIVNDFQKGDIAEGYSVSREKKESFPLTVTSAQKNPTAFYLCASSIDQFRGSFNQPQHFGDGTRLSIL.

This clonotype appeared many times. The V call is TRBV28, the J call TRBJ1-3, with D tentatively TRBD1 (5 bases). The V gene's germline CDR1 is MDHEN and CDR2 SYDVKM. Between the trimmed V and J ends, which lost 7 bases and 2 bases, there was a span of 15 bases. This CDR3 has 15 residues. As DNA, the CDR3 is TGTGCCAGCACCGCTCCGGGGGGAACTGGAAACACCATATATTTT. Its protein is CASTAPGGTGNTIYF. The variable domain in full, completed from reference TRBV28 and TRBJ1-3, reads DVKVTQSSRYLVKRTGEKVFLECVQDMDHENMFWYRQDPGLGLRLIYFSYDVKMKEKGDIPEGYSVSREKKERFSLILESASTNQTSMYLCASTAPGGTGNTIYFGEGSWLTVV.

This clonotype was recorded at least ten times. The chain joins TRBV5-6 to TRBJ1-5, with D possibly TRBD1 on 6 matching bases. This CDR3 spans 13 amino acids. Germline lookup yields CDR1 SGHDT and CDR2 YYEEEE. The germline V and J ends were trimmed by 1 base and 16 bases, with 18 bases remaining between them. CDR3 residues: CASSLRNRVLLHF. The CDR3 DNA follows: TGTGCCAGCAGCTTGCGTAACAGGGTCCTACTTCATTTT.

In this sample, this clonotype turned up many times. The rearrangement links TRBV12-3 or TRBV12-4 to TRBJ1-2; unclear D gene. This CDR3 region has 14 residues. Trimming stripped 7 bases from V and 7 bases from J, with 19 bases between. The CDR3 coding sequence is TGTGCCAGCATTGGGCCGTTCGGTTCTGGTGGCTACACCTTC. Translating gives CASIGPFGSGGYTF.

This clonotype was observed at least ten times. This chain connects TRBV12-3 or TRBV12-4 to TRBJ1-5; the match to TRBD1 covers 8 bases. Germline trimming cut 6 bases from V and 2 bases from J; bases unmatched to any gene: 12. The CDR3 is made up of 17 amino acids. CDR3 nucleotides: TGTGCCAGCAGCTTCCCGACAGGGGAGGAAGGCAATCAGCCCCAGCATTTT. As protein: CASSFPTGEEGNQPQHF.

The sample holds many counts of this clonotype. The rearrangement joins TRBV3-1 to TRBJ1-1; 8 nucleotides line up with TRBD1. The V segment lost 1 base and the J segment 2 bases; nucleotides outside the gene matches: 6. From germline, CDR1 is LGHDT and CDR2 YNNKEL (reference sequence). The CDR3 loop spans 16 amino acids. The CDR3 loop is CASSQGTGRANTEAFF. Here the CDR3 DNA reads TGTGCCAGCAGCCAAGGGACAGGGAGGGCAAACACTGAAGCTTTCTTT.

This clonotype has at least ten counts. This chain joins TRBV18 and TRBJ1-5; maybe TRBD1 (5 bases). Trimming shortened V by 7 bases and J by 0 bases, and 10 bases separated the two germline ends. Per germline, CDR1 KGHSH and CDR2 LQKENI. The CDR3 spans 14 residues. CDR3 sequence: CASWGGGSNQPQHF. For the CDR3, the DNA is TGTGCCAGCTGGGGCGGGGGTAGCAATCAGCCCCAGCATTTT.

Ten or more counts support this clonotype. The chain carries TRBV25-1 and TRBJ1-2, with D perhaps TRBD1 (5 bases). The V gene's germline CDR1 is MGHDK and CDR2 SYGVNS. The CDR3 extends over 15 amino acids. V was cut by 2 bases and J by 8 bases, with 18 bases left in between. DNA for the CDR3: TGTGCCAGCAGTGAACCTAACCGGGGGGTCCTGGGCTACACCTTC. Residues: CASSEPNRGVLGYTF.